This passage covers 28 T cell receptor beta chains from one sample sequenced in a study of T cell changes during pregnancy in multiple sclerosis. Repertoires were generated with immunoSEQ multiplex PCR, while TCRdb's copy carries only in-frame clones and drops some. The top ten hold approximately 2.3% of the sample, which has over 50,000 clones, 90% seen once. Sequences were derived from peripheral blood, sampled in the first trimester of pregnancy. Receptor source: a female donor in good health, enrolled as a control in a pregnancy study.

CDR3 region: CASSQPRDSYEQYF. CDR3 coding DNA: TGTGCCAGCAGTCAGCCCCGGGACTCCTACGAGCAGTACTTC. The chain links TRBV6-5 to TRBJ2-7, with TRBD2 as a possible D gene (5 bases). Germline CDR1 and CDR2: MNHEY and SVGAGI. CDR3 length: 14 amino acids. V was cut by 5 bases and J by 0 bases, with 11 bases left in between.

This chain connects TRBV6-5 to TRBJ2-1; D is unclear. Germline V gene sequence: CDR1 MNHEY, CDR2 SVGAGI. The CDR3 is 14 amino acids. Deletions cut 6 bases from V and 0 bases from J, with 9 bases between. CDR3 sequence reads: CASSTRSSYNEQFF. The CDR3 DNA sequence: TGTGCCAGCAGCACGAGAAGCTCCTACAATGAGCAGTTCTTC.

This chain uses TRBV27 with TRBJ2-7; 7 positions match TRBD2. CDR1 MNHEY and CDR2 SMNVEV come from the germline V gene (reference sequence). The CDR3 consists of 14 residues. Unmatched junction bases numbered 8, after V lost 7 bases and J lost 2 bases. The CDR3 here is CASTGSSGAYEQYF. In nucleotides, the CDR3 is TGTGCCAGCACGGGGTCGAGCGGGGCCTACGAGCAGTACTTC.

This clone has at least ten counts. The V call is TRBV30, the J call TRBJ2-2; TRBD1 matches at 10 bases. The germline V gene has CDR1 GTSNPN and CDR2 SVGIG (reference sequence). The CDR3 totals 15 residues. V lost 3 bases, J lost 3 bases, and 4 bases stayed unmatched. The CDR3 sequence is CAWRAGTGDTGELFF. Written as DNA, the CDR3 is TGTGCCTGGAGGGCCGGGACAGGGGACACCGGGGAGCTGTTTTTT.

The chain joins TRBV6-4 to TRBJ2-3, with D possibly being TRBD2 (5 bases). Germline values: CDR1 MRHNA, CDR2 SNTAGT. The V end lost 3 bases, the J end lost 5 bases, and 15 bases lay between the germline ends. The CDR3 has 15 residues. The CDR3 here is CASSESGSYVDTQYF. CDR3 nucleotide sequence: TGTGCCAGCAGTGAAAGTGGGAGCTACGTAGATACGCAGTATTTT.

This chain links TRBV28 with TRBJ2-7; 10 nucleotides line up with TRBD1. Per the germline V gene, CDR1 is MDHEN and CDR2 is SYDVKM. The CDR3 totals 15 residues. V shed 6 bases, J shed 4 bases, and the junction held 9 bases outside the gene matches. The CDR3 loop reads CASSAGQGPPYEQYF. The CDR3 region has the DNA TGTGCCAGCAGCGCGGGACAGGGGCCTCCTTACGAGCAGTACTTC.

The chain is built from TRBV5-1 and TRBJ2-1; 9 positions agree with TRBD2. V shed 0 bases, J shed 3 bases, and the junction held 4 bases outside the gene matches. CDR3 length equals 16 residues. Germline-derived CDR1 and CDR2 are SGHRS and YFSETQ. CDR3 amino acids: CASSLVSAGGYNEQFF. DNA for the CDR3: TGCGCCAGCAGCTTGGTCTCAGCGGGGGGCTACAATGAGCAGTTCTTC.

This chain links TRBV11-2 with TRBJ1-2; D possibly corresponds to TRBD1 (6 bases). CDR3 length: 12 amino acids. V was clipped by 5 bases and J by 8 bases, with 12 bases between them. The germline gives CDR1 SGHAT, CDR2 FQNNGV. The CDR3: CASSETGRGYTF. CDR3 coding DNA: TGTGCCAGCAGCGAGACAGGAAGGGGCTACACCTTC.

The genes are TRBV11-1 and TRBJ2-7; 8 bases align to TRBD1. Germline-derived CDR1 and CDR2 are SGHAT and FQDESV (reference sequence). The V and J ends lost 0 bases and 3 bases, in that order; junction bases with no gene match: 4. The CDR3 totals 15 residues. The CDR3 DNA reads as TGTGCCAGCAGCTTAGCTCCAGGGGGCTTCTACGAGCAGTACTTC. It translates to CASSLAPGGFYEQYF. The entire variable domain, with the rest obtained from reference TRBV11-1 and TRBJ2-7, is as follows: EAEVAQSPRYKITEKSQAVAFWCDPISGHATLYWYRQILGQGPELLVQFQDESVVDDSQLPKDRFSAERLKGVDSTLKIQPAELGDSAMYLCASSLAPGGFYEQYFGPGTRLTVT.

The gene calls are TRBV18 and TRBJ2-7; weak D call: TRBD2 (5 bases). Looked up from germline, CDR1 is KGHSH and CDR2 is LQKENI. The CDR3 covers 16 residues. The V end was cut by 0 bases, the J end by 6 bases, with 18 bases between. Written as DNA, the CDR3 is TGTGCCAGCTCACCACCCGAGTCAAACGCTCGGGGCGAGCAGTACTTC. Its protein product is CASSPPESNARGEQYF.

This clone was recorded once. Written as DNA, the CDR3 is TGCAGCGTTGAAGTGTACGGGACTTACTATGGCTACACCTTC. Its protein is CSVEVYGTYYGYTF. This chain uses TRBV29-1 with TRBJ1-2; D is perhaps TRBD1 (5 bases). Trimming stripped 1 base from V and 3 bases from J, with 12 bases between. Germline V gene sequence: CDR1 SQVTM, CDR2 ANQGSEA. The CDR3 has 14 amino acids.

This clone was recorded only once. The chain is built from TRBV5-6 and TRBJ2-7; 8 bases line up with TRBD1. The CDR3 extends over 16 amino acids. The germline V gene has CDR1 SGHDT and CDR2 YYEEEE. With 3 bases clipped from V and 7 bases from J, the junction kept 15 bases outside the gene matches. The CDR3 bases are TGTGCCAGCAGCTCAACCGGGACAGGTCGATTAGGAGAGCAGTACTTC. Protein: CASSSTGTGRLGEQYF.

CDR3 region: CASSHGTGGDEQFF. CDR3 DNA: TGCGCCAGCAGTCACGGGACAGGGGGCGATGAGCAGTTCTTC. This chain uses TRBV23-1 with TRBJ2-1; TRBD1 aligns across 12 bases. TRBV23-1 is sorted into the ORF group, with uncertain function. This CDR3 comprises 14 residues. Trimming took 3 bases from V and 8 from J; bases not matched to a gene: 2.

CDR3 sequence reads: CASGSWSAGQSRANVLTF. The CDR3 DNA reads as TGTGCTAGTGGTAGTTGGAGTGCAGGACAAAGTCGGGCCAACGTCCTGACTTTC. The chain recombines TRBV12-5 with TRBJ2-6; possibly TRBD1 for D (5 bases). V was pared by 5 bases and J by 5 bases, with 22 bases between. The length of the CDR3 is 18 residues. Germline V lookup: CDR1 LGHNT, CDR2 FRNRAP.

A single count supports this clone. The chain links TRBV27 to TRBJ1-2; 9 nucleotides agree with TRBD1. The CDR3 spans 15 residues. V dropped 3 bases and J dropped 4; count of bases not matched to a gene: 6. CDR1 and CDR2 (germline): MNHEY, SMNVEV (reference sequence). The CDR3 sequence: CASSFRQGVIYGYTF. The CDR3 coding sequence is TGTGCCAGCAGTTTTCGACAGGGGGTAATCTATGGCTACACCTTC.

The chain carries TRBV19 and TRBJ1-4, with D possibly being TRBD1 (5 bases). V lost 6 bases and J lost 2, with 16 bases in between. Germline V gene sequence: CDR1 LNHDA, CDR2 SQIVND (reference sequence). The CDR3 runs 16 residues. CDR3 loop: CASRPPRGTTNEKLFF. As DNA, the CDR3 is TGTGCCAGTAGACCGCCCCGGGGGACCACTAATGAAAAACTGTTTTTT.

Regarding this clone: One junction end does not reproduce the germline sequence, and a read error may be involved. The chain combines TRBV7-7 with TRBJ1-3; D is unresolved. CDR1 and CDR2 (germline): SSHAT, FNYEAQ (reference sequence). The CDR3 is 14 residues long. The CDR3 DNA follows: TGTGCTAGCAGCCCCGACTTTTCTGGAAACACCATATATTTT. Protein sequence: CASSPDFSGNTIYF.

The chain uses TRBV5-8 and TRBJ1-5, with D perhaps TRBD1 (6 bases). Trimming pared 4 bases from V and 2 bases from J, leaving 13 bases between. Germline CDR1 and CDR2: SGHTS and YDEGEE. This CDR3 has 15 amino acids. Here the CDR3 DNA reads TGTGCCAGCAGCGTTACAGGGTCGGGCAATCAGCCCCAGCATTTT. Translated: CASSVTGSGNQPQHF.

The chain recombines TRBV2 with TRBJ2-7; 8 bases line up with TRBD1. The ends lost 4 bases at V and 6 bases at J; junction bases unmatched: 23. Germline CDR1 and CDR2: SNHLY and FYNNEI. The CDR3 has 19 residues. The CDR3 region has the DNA TGTGCCAGCAGTGCCAGCGGAGCGGACAGGGCGGATGGGCGTCTCGAGCAGTACTTC. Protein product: CASSASGADRADGRLEQYF.

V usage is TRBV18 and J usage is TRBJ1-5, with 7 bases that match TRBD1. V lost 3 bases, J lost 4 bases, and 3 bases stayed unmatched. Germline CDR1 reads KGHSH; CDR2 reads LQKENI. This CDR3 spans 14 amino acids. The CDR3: CASSPQQGNQPQHF. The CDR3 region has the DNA TGTGCCAGCTCACCGCAACAGGGGAATCAGCCCCAGCATTTT.

In nucleotides, the CDR3 is TGTGCCATCAGTGAGTCGGGGTCAGGGCAGCCCCAGCATTTT. Translated: CAISESGSGQPQHF. The rearrangement joins TRBV10-3 to TRBJ1-5; tentative D call: TRBD1 (5 bases). CDR3 length: 14 residues. Per the germline V gene, CDR1 is ENHRY and CDR2 is SYGVKD. Trimming cost V 0 bases and J 7 bases, with 10 bases left between them.

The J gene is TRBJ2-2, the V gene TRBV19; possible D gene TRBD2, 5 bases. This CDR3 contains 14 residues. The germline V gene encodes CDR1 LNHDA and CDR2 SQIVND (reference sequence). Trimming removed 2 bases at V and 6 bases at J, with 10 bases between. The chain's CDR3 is CASSINKGAGELFF. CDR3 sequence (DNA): TGTGCCAGTAGTATAAACAAGGGAGCCGGGGAGCTGTTTTTT.

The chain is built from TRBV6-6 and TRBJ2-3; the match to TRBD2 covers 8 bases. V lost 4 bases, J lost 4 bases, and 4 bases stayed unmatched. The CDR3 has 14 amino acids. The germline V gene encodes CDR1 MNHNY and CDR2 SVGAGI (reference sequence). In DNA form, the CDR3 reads TGTGCCAGCAGTTCGGGACTAGGGGCAGATACGCAGTATTTT. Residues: CASSSGLGADTQYF.

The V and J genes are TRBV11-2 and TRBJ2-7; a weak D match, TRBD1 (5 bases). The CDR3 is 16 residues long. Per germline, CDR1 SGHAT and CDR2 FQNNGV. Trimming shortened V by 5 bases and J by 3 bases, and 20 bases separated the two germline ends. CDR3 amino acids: CASSKQTLTGNYEQYF. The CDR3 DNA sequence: TGTGCCAGCAGCAAGCAGACCCTAACAGGAAACTACGAGCAGTACTTC.

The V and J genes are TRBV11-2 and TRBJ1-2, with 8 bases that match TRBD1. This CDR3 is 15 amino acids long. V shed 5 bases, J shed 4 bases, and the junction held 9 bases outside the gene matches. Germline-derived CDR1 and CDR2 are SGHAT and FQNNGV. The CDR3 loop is CASSPQTGAVYGYTF. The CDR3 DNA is TGTGCCAGCAGCCCCCAGACAGGGGCGGTCTATGGCTACACCTTC.

CDR3 amino acids: CASSEGPGIVYGYTF. The CDR3 DNA follows: TGTGCCAGCAGTGAAGGGCCAGGGATTGTGTATGGCTACACCTTC. This chain connects TRBV6-1 to TRBJ1-2, with a weak D call TRBD1 (5 bases). CDR3 length: 15 residues. From germline, CDR1 is MNHNS and CDR2 SASEGT. V was clipped by 1 base and J by 5 bases, with 14 bases between them.

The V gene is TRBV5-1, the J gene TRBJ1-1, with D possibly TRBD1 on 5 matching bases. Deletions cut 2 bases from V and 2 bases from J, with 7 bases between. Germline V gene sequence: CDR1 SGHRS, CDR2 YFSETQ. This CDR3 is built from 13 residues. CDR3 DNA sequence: TGCGCCAGCAGCTTCAGGGATAACACTGAAGCTTTCTTT. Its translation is CASSFRDNTEAFF.

CDR3 protein: CASSLVGGAYNEQFF. As DNA, the CDR3 is TGTGCCAGCAGCTTAGTTGGGGGGGCCTACAATGAGCAGTTCTTC. This rearrangement joins TRBV11-1 to TRBJ2-1; TRBD2 matches 7 bases. Unmatched junction bases numbered 2, after V lost 1 base and J lost 2 bases. This CDR3 region has 15 residues. Germline-derived CDR1 and CDR2 are SGHAT and FQDESV (reference sequence).